What follows are 3 T cell receptor beta chains derived from one specimen sequenced in a study of cytotoxic CD8 clonotypes in ibrutinib-treated CLL. Some clones are missing from TCRdb's copy, which holds only in-frame ones; the method was immunoSEQ multiplex PCR. The sample has some 140,000 clones; 91% are singletons. This sample comprised PBMCs, obtained after 12 months of ibrutinib treatment. Receptors were obtained from a human donor with chronic lymphocytic leukemia.

The V call is TRBV7-2, the J call TRBJ1-1; D is ambiguous. The germline gives CDR1 SGHTA, CDR2 FQGNSA. V gave up 5 bases and J gave up 1 base, with 11 bases separating them. The CDR3 has 14 amino acids. The CDR3: CASSQRLANTEAFF. In DNA form, the CDR3 reads TGTGCCAGCAGCCAAAGGCTAGCGAACACTGAAGCTTTCTTT.

The chain has TRBV28 and TRBJ1-3; D remains unclear. CDR1 and CDR2 from the germline V gene are MDHEN and SYDVKM. The CDR3 extends over 15 amino acids. V was shortened by 2 bases and J by 4 bases, with 12 bases between the two germline ends. CDR3 in DNA: TGTGCCAGCAGTTTAATTTTGGCTTCAGGAAACACCATATATTTT. It codes for CASSLILASGNTIYF.

J is TRBJ2-3 and V is TRBV18; TRBD2 aligns across 10 bases. In germline, CDR1 is KGHSH, CDR2 LQKENI. Trimming cost V 4 bases and J 4 bases; bases outside gene matches: 5. The CDR3 has 15 amino acids. The CDR3 is CASSLGLAEADTQYF. DNA of the CDR3: TGTGCCAGCTCACTAGGACTAGCGGAGGCAGATACGCAGTATTTT.